This T cell receptor (beta chain) emerged from a study of T cell responses to AZD1222 COVID-19 vaccine. Study-wide results and caveats: Clonal diversity may have been underestimated, and the donors were mostly white British, with more females than males. Regions left unmutated in variants are reportedly the target of nearly half of spike-specific TCRs. The study found vaccine-associated CD4 TCRs spanning spike, dominant at 160-218 and 743-854. Seropositivity was recorded at baseline in only six AZD1222 recipients.

TCRdb keeps only in-frame clones here, not all; method: immunoSEQ multiplex PCR. The data contain approximately 160,000 clones, 75% to 95% of them singletons. A remark on this clone: Its target is unknown.

The V segment lost 6 bases and the J segment 2 bases; nucleotides outside the gene matches: 4. Germline V gives CDR1 SGHDT, CDR2 YYEEEE. This CDR3 region has 14 residues. The sequence came from an adult in good health. The V and J genes are TRBV5-6 and TRBJ2-1, with TRBD1 identical over 8 bases. The sample was peripheral blood, taken on day 0 of AZD1222 vaccination. The DNA for the CDR3 is TGTGCCAGCACCACAGGGGGTCCCTACAATGAGCAGTTCTTC. Encoded protein: CASTTGGPYNEQFF.